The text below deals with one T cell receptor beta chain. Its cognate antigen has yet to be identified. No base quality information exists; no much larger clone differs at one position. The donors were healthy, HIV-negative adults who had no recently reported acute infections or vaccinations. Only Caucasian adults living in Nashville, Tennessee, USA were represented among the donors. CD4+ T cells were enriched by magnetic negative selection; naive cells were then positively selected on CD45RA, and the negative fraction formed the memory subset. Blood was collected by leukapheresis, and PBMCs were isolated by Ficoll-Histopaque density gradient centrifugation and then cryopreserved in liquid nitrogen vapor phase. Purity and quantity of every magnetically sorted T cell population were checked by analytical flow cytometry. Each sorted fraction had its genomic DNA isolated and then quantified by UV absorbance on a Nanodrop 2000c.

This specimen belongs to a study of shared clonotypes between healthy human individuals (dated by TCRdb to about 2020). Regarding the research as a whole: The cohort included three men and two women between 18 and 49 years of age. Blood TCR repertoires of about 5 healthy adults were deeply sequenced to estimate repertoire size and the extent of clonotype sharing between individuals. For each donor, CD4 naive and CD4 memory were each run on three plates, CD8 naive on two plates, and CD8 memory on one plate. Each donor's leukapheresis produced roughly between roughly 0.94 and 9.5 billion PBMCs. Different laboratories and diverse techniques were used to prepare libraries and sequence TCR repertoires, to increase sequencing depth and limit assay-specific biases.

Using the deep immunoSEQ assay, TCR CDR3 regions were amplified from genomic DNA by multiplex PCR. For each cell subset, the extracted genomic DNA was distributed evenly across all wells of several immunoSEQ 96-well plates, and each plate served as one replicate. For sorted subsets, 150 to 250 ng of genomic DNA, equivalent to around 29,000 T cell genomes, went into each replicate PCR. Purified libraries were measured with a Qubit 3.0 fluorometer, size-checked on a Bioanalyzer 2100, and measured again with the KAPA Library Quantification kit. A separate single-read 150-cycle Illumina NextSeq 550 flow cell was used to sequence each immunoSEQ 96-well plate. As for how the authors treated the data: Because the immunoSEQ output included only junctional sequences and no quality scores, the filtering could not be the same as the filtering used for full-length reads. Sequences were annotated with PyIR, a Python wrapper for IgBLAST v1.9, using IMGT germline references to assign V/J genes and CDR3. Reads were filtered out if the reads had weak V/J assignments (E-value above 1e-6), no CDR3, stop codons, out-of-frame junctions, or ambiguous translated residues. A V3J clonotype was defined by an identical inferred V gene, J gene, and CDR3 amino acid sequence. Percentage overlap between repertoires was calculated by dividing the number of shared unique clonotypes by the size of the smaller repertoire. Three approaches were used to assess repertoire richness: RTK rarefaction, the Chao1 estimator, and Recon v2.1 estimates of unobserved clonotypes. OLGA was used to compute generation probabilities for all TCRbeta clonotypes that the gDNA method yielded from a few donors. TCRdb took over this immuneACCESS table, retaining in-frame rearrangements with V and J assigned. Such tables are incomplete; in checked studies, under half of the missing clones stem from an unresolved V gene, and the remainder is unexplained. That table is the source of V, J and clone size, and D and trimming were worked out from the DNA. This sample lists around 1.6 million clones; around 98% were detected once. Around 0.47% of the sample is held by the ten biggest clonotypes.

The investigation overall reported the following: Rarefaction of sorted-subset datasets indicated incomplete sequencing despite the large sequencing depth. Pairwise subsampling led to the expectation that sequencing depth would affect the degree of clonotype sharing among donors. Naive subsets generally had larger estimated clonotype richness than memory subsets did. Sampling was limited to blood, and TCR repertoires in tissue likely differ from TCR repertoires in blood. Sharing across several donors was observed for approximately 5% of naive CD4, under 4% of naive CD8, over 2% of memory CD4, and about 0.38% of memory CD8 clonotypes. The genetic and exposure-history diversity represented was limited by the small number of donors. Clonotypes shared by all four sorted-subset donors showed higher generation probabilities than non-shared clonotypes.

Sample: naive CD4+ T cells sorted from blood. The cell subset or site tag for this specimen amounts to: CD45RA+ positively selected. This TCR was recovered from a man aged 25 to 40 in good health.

The nucleotides read TGTGCCAGCAGCCTTGACCCCGCGGGTGAGCAGTACTTC. This gives the protein CASSLDPAGEQYF. This sequence uses TRBV5-5 and TRBJ2-7; TRBD2 is a weak D gene call, 5 bases matching. As encoded in the germline V gene (reference sequence), CDR1 is SGHKS while CDR2 is YYEKEE. The CDR3, from cysteine to phenylalanine, totals 13 residues. The entry retains the CDR3 DNA only, 39 bases that are in frame from base 1. Between the V and J ends, shortened by 4 bases and 7 bases respectively, the junction contains 15 bases.